This T cell receptor (beta chain) was sequenced for a study of regulatory T cells in long-lasting Graves disease. Documented time point: persistent/refractory GD, antithyroid drugs over 5 years with positive TRAb. Extracted RNA from PBMCs served as the source of the TCR library. Germline-derived CDR1 and CDR2 are LNHDA and SQIVND (reference sequence). The CDR3 has 13 residues. Study-level findings and limits: A greater number of public clonotypes (under 3,000) was shared by persistent patients than by new patients (roughly 880).

Of note for this clonotype: Its specificity is not known. The junction does not match germline at one end; this may be a read error.

Building of the TCR beta libraries involved iRepertoire HTBI primers and Arm-PCR of CDR3 regions. Original analysis: Samples jointly harbored roughly 60 TRBV and 14 TRBJ segments. Each CDR3 protein gets one entry after TCRdb re-called the multiplex PCR reads with MiXCR. TCRdb's processing, not the study's, gives the V and J calls here. The sample holds about 470,000 distinct CDR3 sequences, under 25% seen once. This specimen was peripheral blood mononuclear cells (PBMCs), taken when the disease was refractory, from a patient treated with antithyroid drugs. The receptor comes from a female donor with Graves disease. This chain uses TRBV19 with TRBJ1-1; no clear D gene. This CDR3 is CASSIIVNTEVFF. CDR3 nucleotide sequence: TGTGCCAGTAGTATTATCGTGAACACTGAAGTTTTCTTT.